The source of this T cell receptor (beta chain) is a study of CD8+ T cells in alopecia areata. Study at large: Tofacitinib was taken orally by treated patients, and the dose was 5 to 10 mg twice daily.

This clone was observed a few times. It was cDNA, reverse transcribed from extracted RNA, that served as the sequencing template. TCRdb's table, derived via immunoSEQ multiplex PCR, lists solely in-frame clones and lacks some. In the table there are some 170,000 clones, 67% of which are singletons. CDR3 size: 13 residues. The germline gives CDR1 LNHDA, CDR2 SQIVND (reference sequence). V lost 6 bases, J lost 3 bases, and 11 bases lay in between. The chain couples TRBV19 to TRBJ1-1, with a tentative D call TRBD1 (6 bases). The sequences come from CD8+ T cells sorted from blood, collected at week 0. This receptor was identified in a human donor with alopecia areata. CDR3 nucleotides: TGTGCCAGTAGGACTTACAGGGACACTGAAGCTTTCTTT. This codes for CASRTYRDTEAFF.